This TCR beta chain was recorded in a study of T cell responses to AZD1222 COVID-19 vaccine. Study-wide results and caveats: The donor cohort was predominantly white British with a female majority, and clonal diversity may have been underestimated. Distributed over spike, vaccine-associated CD4 TCRs predominated at 160-218 and 743-854. None of the repertoires were sampled until the peak T cell response had passed.

TCRdb's table, derived via immunoSEQ multiplex PCR, lists solely in-frame clones and lacks some. The sample has 95,000 to 150,000 clones, roughly 88% seen once; the top ten hold around 6%. The CDR3 consists of 24 residues. The germline gives CDR1 SGHDN, CDR2 FVKESK. V was cut by 1 base and J by 1 base, with 32 bases left in between. Details on this clone: Its antigen is currently unknown.

The sample was peripheral blood, taken on day 0 of AZD1222 vaccination. The chain uses TRBV14 and TRBJ2-6; possibly TRBD2 for D (5 bases). This TCR derives from an adult in good health. The chain's CDR3 is CASSQVKVINLSADSGSGANVLTF. As DNA, the CDR3 is TGTGCCAGCAGCCAAGTAAAGGTAATCAACTTAAGCGCGGACTCTGGGTCTGGGGCCAACGTCCTGACTTTC.